The rows below give T cell receptor beta chains drawn from one sample of a study of beta chain features in type 1 diabetes. TCRdb's table, derived via immunoSEQ multiplex PCR, lists solely in-frame clones and lacks some. Of about 330,000 clones listed, approximately 9.9% were seen once; the top ten hold about 0.014%. Sequencing was performed on naive CD4+ T cells from blood. The origin of the receptors is a woman aged 25 to 39 in good health. CDR3s include the opening cysteine and the closing phenylalanine or tryptophan. A D gene is named only where the DNA matches it firmly. Not all rows give a size; the values are once, few, many and, for expanded clones, a class.

j_gene: TRBJ2-1
v_gene: TRBV4-2
abundance: -
d_gene: -
CDR3nt: TGTGCCAGCAGCCAAGGGGGAGTCTCCTACAATGAGCAGTTCTTC
CDR3aa: CASSQGGVSYNEQFF

j_gene: TRBJ2-1
v_gene: TRBV11-2
abundance: few
d_gene: -
CDR3nt: TGTGCCAGCAGCTTAGACTCCGGCTCCTACAATGAGCAGTTCTTC
CDR3aa: CASSLDSGSYNEQFF

j_gene: TRBJ2-5
v_gene: TRBV4-2
abundance: -
d_gene: -
CDR3nt: TGTGCCAGCAGCCAAGACTCACAGCTAAGGGGAGAGACCCAGTACTTC
CDR3aa: CASSQDSQLRGETQYF

j_gene: TRBJ2-5
v_gene: TRBV14
abundance: few
d_gene: TRBD1
CDR3nt: TGTGCCAGCAGCCAGGACAGGGCTCAAGAGACCCAGTACTTC
CDR3aa: CASSQDRAQETQYF

j_gene: TRBJ1-4
v_gene: TRBV30
abundance: few
d_gene: -
CDR3nt: TGTGCCTGGAGTGTACAAGCAACTAATGAAAAACTGTTTTTT
CDR3aa: CAWSVQATNEKLFF

j_gene: TRBJ2-7
v_gene: TRBV4-3
abundance: few
d_gene: TRBD2
CDR3nt: TGCGCCAGCAGCCAAGATACACCGACTAGCGGACCCTACGAGCAGTACTTC
CDR3aa: CASSQDTPTSGPYEQYF

j_gene: TRBJ2-1
v_gene: TRBV19
abundance: -
d_gene: -
CDR3nt: TGTGCCAGTAGTCGCGGGGGCTGGAATGAGCAGTTCTTC
CDR3aa: CASSRGGWNEQFF

j_gene: TRBJ2-1
v_gene: TRBV2
abundance: -
d_gene: -
CDR3nt: TGTGCCAGCAGTGAACAGGGCTACTACAATGAGCAGTTCTTC
CDR3aa: CASSEQGYYNEQFF

j_gene: TRBJ2-5
v_gene: TRBV9
abundance: -
d_gene: TRBD2
CDR3nt: TGTGCCAGCAGCGTAGTGGCTAGCGGGAAAGAGACCCAGTACTTC
CDR3aa: CASSVVASGKETQYF

j_gene: TRBJ1-2
v_gene: TRBV5-1
abundance: few
d_gene: -
CDR3nt: TGCGCCAGCAGCTTGTACAGCTCCGGGGATGGCTACACCTTC
CDR3aa: CASSLYSSGDGYTF

j_gene: TRBJ2-1
v_gene: TRBV7-2
abundance: few
d_gene: -
CDR3nt: TGTGCCAGCAACGATTTTTTCGGGGGTCAGCACAATGAGCAGTTCTTC
CDR3aa: CASNDFFGGQHNEQFF

j_gene: TRBJ1-1
v_gene: TRBV27
abundance: -
d_gene: -
CDR3nt: TGTGCCAGCACCAAGGATTTCAGAGGGAGGGACACTGAAGCTTTCTTT
CDR3aa: CASTKDFRGRDTEAFF

j_gene: TRBJ2-7
v_gene: TRBV7-2
abundance: -
d_gene: TRBD2
CDR3nt: TGTGCCAGCAGCCCAGGTCCTAGCGGGAGGGCCGAGCAGTACTTC
CDR3aa: CASSPGPSGRAEQYF

j_gene: TRBJ1-2
v_gene: TRBV28
abundance: -
d_gene: -
CDR3nt: TGTGCCAGCAGGATCGGCAGCGACTATGGCTACACCTTC
CDR3aa: CASRIGSDYGYTF

j_gene: TRBJ2-1
v_gene: TRBV11-1
abundance: -
d_gene: -
CDR3nt: TGTGCCAGCAGCTTGCTAGACCTCAATGAGCAGTTCTTC
CDR3aa: CASSLLDLNEQFF

j_gene: TRBJ2-7
v_gene: TRBV29-1
abundance: -
d_gene: TRBD2
CDR3nt: TGCAGCGTTGACTCGGGACTAGCGGGAGGCGAGCAGTACTTC
CDR3aa: CSVDSGLAGGEQYF

j_gene: TRBJ2-1
v_gene: TRBV20-1
abundance: -
d_gene: -
CDR3nt: TGCAGTGCTGGAGACTCCAATGAGCAGTTCTTC
CDR3aa: CSAGDSNEQFF

j_gene: TRBJ1-5
v_gene: TRBV4-3
abundance: few
d_gene: TRBD1
CDR3nt: TGCGCCAGCAGCCAAGAGGGACCTGGACAGGGCAATCAGCCCCAGCATTTT
CDR3aa: CASSQEGPGQGNQPQHF

j_gene: TRBJ2-2
v_gene: TRBV19
abundance: -
d_gene: -
CDR3nt: TGTGCCAGTAGTCCCGACTCTCAGTTCATGGACACCGGGGAGCTGTTTTTT
CDR3aa: CASSPDSQFMDTGELFF

j_gene: TRBJ2-2
v_gene: TRBV7-3
abundance: -
d_gene: -
CDR3nt: TGTGCCAGCAGCTCCGCGGGATCCGGGGAGCTGTTTTTT
CDR3aa: CASSSAGSGELFF

j_gene: TRBJ2-1
v_gene: TRBV9
abundance: -
d_gene: TRBD2
CDR3nt: TGTGCCAGCAGCGTGGCTAGCGGGAGTGTCGATGAGCAGTTCTTC
CDR3aa: CASSVASGSVDEQFF

j_gene: TRBJ2-1
v_gene: TRBV18
abundance: -
d_gene: TRBD1
CDR3nt: TGTGCCAGCTCAACCGGGACAGAGGTGTCCTACAATGAGCAGTTCTTC
CDR3aa: CASSTGTEVSYNEQFF

j_gene: TRBJ1-1
v_gene: TRBV18
abundance: few
d_gene: -
CDR3nt: TGTGCCAGCTCAACCCAGACAGTGAACACTGAAGCTTTCTTT
CDR3aa: CASSTQTVNTEAFF

j_gene: TRBJ2-3
v_gene: TRBV5-8
abundance: -
d_gene: TRBD1
CDR3nt: TGTGCCAGCAGCGTAAGACAGGGGATCGCAGATACGCAGTATTTT
CDR3aa: CASSVRQGIADTQYF

j_gene: TRBJ2-1
v_gene: TRBV28
abundance: -
d_gene: TRBD2
CDR3nt: TGTGCCAGCAGTTTTACTAGCGGGAGCTGGGATGAGCAGTTCTTC
CDR3aa: CASSFTSGSWDEQFF

j_gene: TRBJ2-1
v_gene: TRBV2
abundance: few
d_gene: TRBD2
CDR3nt: TGTGCCAGCAGTCAGCGGCTAGCGGGGGACAATGAGCAGTTCTTC
CDR3aa: CASSQRLAGDNEQFF

j_gene: TRBJ2-1
v_gene: TRBV6-5
abundance: -
d_gene: TRBD1
CDR3nt: TGTGCCAGCAGCACGGACAGGGCCTCCTACAATGAGCAGTTCTTC
CDR3aa: CASSTDRASYNEQFF

j_gene: TRBJ2-1
v_gene: TRBV27
abundance: few
d_gene: -
CDR3nt: TGTGCCAGCAGTTTTTATACAGGGAGCTCCTACAATGAGCAGTTCTTC
CDR3aa: CASSFYTGSSYNEQFF

j_gene: TRBJ2-6
v_gene: TRBV18
abundance: -
d_gene: TRBD1
CDR3nt: TGTGCCAGCTCAGCCGTACAGGGGACTGGGGCCAACGTCCTGACTTTC
CDR3aa: CASSAVQGTGANVLTF

j_gene: TRBJ1-5
v_gene: TRBV7-2
abundance: few
d_gene: -
CDR3nt: TGTGCCAGCAGCTTAGTACAGGGAGACAATCAGCCCCAGCATTTT
CDR3aa: CASSLVQGDNQPQHF

j_gene: TRBJ2-5
v_gene: TRBV30
abundance: few
d_gene: -
CDR3nt: TGTGCCTGGAGTCTAGGAGGACCCCAGAAGACCCAGTACTTC
CDR3aa: CAWSLGGPQKTQYF

j_gene: TRBJ2-3
v_gene: TRBV4-3
abundance: few
d_gene: TRBD2
CDR3nt: TGCGCCAGCAGCCACACTAGCGGAACAAAAAGCACAGATACGCAGTATTTT
CDR3aa: CASSHTSGTKSTDTQYF

j_gene: TRBJ2-1
v_gene: TRBV19
abundance: -
d_gene: -
CDR3nt: TGTGCCAGTAAGGGGATCATTAGCGGCAGAACCTACAATGAGCAGTTCTTC
CDR3aa: CASKGIISGRTYNEQFF

j_gene: TRBJ2-3
v_gene: TRBV7-8
abundance: -
d_gene: -
CDR3nt: TGTGCCAGCAGCTTAGAACGGAGGACGCAGTATTTT
CDR3aa: CASSLERRTQYF

j_gene: TRBJ1-1
v_gene: TRBV7-2
abundance: -
d_gene: TRBD1
CDR3nt: TGTGCCAGCAGCCTAGGACAGGGTCACACTGAAGCTTTCTTT
CDR3aa: CASSLGQGHTEAFF

j_gene: TRBJ2-7
v_gene: TRBV7-2
abundance: -
d_gene: TRBD2
CDR3nt: TGTGCCAGCAGACCAACTAGCGGTACCTACGAGCAGTACTTC
CDR3aa: CASRPTSGTYEQYF

j_gene: TRBJ2-7
v_gene: TRBV18
abundance: -
d_gene: TRBD2
CDR3nt: TGTGCCAGCTCACCGGGACTAGCGGGATCCTACGAGCAGTACTTC
CDR3aa: CASSPGLAGSYEQYF

j_gene: TRBJ2-6
v_gene: TRBV19
abundance: few
d_gene: TRBD1
CDR3nt: TGTGCCAGTAGTTTGGGGGGACAGGCGTTCTCTGGGGCCAACGTCCTGACTTTC
CDR3aa: CASSLGGQAFSGANVLTF

j_gene: TRBJ2-5
v_gene: TRBV30
abundance: few
d_gene: -
CDR3nt: TGTGCCTGGAGTCGGACAGCGTACCAAGAGACCCAGTACTTC
CDR3aa: CAWSRTAYQETQYF

j_gene: TRBJ1-4
v_gene: TRBV5-1
abundance: few
d_gene: TRBD1
CDR3nt: TGCGCCAGCCCTCGGGACAGGCTAACCTACGCAACTAATGAAAAACTGTTTTTT
CDR3aa: CASPRDRLTYATNEKLFF

j_gene: TRBJ2-1
v_gene: TRBV4-2
abundance: few
d_gene: -
CDR3nt: TGTGCCAGCAGCCAAGAAGGGGATGAGCAGTTCTTC
CDR3aa: CASSQEGDEQFF

j_gene: TRBJ2-7
v_gene: TRBV27
abundance: -
d_gene: TRBD1
CDR3nt: TGTGCCAGCAGTTTAAAAGGGACAGGGAACTACGAGCAGTACTTC
CDR3aa: CASSLKGTGNYEQYF

j_gene: TRBJ1-1
v_gene: TRBV9
abundance: few
d_gene: -
CDR3nt: TGTGCCAGCAGCATACAGGAGGGGAGCACTGAAGCTTTCTTT
CDR3aa: CASSIQEGSTEAFF

j_gene: TRBJ2-1
v_gene: TRBV14
abundance: few
d_gene: TRBD2
CDR3nt: TGTGCCAGCAGCCAAGTCGGGGGGAGTCTTAGCGGTGAGCAGTTCTTC
CDR3aa: CASSQVGGSLSGEQFF

j_gene: TRBJ2-3
v_gene: TRBV9
abundance: few
d_gene: -
CDR3nt: TGTGCCAGCAGCGAGCGGACAGATACGCAGTATTTT
CDR3aa: CASSERTDTQYF

j_gene: TRBJ1-1
v_gene: TRBV5-4
abundance: few
d_gene: -
CDR3nt: TGTGCCAGCAGCTTTATCTCCCCGGAGACTGAAGCTTTCTTT
CDR3aa: CASSFISPETEAFF

j_gene: TRBJ1-1
v_gene: TRBV2
abundance: -
d_gene: TRBD1
CDR3nt: TGTGCCTGCCGGACAGGCCGGAACACTGAAGCTTTCTTT
CDR3aa: CACRTGRNTEAFF